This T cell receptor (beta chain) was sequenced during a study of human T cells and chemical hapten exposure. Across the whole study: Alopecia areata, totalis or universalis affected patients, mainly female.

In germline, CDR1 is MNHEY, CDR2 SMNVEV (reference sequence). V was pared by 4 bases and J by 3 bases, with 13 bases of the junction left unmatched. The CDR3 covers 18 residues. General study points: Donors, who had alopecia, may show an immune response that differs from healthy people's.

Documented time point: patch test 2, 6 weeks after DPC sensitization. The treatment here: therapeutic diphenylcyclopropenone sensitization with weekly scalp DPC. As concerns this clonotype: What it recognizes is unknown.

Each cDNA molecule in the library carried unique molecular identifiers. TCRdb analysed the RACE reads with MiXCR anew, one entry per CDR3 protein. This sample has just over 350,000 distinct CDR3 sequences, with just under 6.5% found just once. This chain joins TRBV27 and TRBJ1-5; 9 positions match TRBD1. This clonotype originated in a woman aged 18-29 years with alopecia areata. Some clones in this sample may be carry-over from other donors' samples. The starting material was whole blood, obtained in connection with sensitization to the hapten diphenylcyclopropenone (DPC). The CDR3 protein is CASSYKADRGRYNQPQHF. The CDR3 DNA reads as TGTGCCAGCAGTTATAAGGCGGACAGGGGAAGATACAATCAGCCCCAGCATTTT.